A single sample gave rise to the 11 T cell receptor beta chains below, sequenced in a study of T cell clusters in autoimmune cytopenias. TRB rearrangements were amplified by touch-down multiplex PCR with mixed TRB-A/B primers. Reprocessing the multiplex PCR reads, TCRdb reports a single entry for every CDR3 protein and omits DNA. The listing records 3,500 to 4,000 distinct CDR3 sequences. TRB amplification used around 260 ng of peripheral blood genomic DNA. The same sample was also used in a study of T cell repertoires in aging, cancer and after chemotherapy.

The sample consisted of peripheral blood. All receptors come from a human donor in good health.

Judged by frequency, this clonotype is medium-sized. The chain combines TRBV5-6 with TRBJ1-2; TCRdb designates TRBD1, a call that cannot be tested without DNA. The CDR3 is made up of 14 amino acids. CDR1 is SGHDT and CDR2 is YYEEEE in the germline V gene. CDR3 sequence reads: CASSPPGGSNGYTF.

According to its frequency, this clonotype is medium-sized. V usage is TRBV6-5 and J usage is TRBJ2-2; without DNA, the TCRdb call of TRBD1 cannot be checked. Germline V gene data show CDR1 as MNHEY and CDR2 as SVGAGI. The CDR3 consists of 15 residues. CDR3 sequence reads: CASRATGGISGELFF.

Considering frequency, this clonotype is medium-sized. The chain carries TRBV18 and TRBJ2-5; the TCRdb D gene call, TRBD1, has no DNA to confirm it. The CDR3 covers 13 residues. Germline V CDR1 and CDR2: KGHSH, LQKENI. CDR3 residues: CASSRGAGETQYF.

The chain uses TRBV19 and TRBJ2-7; TCRdb's assignment of TRBD1 cannot be checked, as there is no DNA. CDR1 and CDR2 (germline): LNHDA, SQIVND (reference sequence). The CDR3 runs to 14 residues. The CDR3 sequence is CASNEGQGSYEQYF.

In terms of frequency, this clonotype is medium-sized. V gene TRBV6-6 combines with J gene TRBJ2-5; lacking DNA, the TRBD1 call made by TCRdb goes unchecked. Germline V CDR1 and CDR2: MNHNY, SVGAGI (reference sequence). The CDR3 extends over 12 amino acids. CDR3: CASSPDGGTQYF.

This clonotype is medium-sized (0.01 to 0.1%) by frequency. The chain couples TRBV12-3 or TRBV12-4 to TRBJ2-7; TCRdb's D call of TRBD2 is untestable without DNA. The CDR3 runs to 15 residues. The CDR3: CASSFRDSGSYEQYF.

Measured by frequency, this clonotype is medium-sized. The rearrangement uses TRBV19 and TRBJ2-7. Germline V gene data show CDR1 as LNHDA and CDR2 as SQIVND (reference sequence). The CDR3 extends over 13 amino acids. The CDR3 sequence: CASSATRYNEQYF.

This clonotype registers medium-sized by frequency. The rearrangement links TRBV12-3 or TRBV12-4 to TRBJ2-2; the D gene TCRdb calls, TRBD1, cannot be checked with no DNA. The CDR3 runs 14 residues. CDR3 amino acids: CASSFQGAVGELFF.

This clonotype is deemed medium-sized (0.01 to 0.1%) by its frequency. This chain links TRBV18 with TRBJ1-4; TCRdb returns TRBD1, unconfirmable since there is no DNA. CDR1 is KGHSH, CDR2 LQKENI, per germline. The CDR3 sequence is 13 residues long. CDR3 amino acids: CASSPGEGEKLFF.

V gene TRBV14 combines with J gene TRBJ2-5. CDR1 and CDR2 from the germline V gene are SGHDN and FVKESK. The CDR3 runs 13 residues. This chain's CDR3 is CASSQDGFGAQYF.

Frequency places this clonotype as medium-sized. The chain joins TRBV15 to TRBJ2-7; TCRdb's D gene call, TRBD2, goes unchecked for lack of DNA. The CDR3 spans 14 residues. Germline V gene data show CDR1 as LNHNV and CDR2 as YYDKDF (reference sequence). The CDR3 loop reads CATSTSGNSYEQYF.